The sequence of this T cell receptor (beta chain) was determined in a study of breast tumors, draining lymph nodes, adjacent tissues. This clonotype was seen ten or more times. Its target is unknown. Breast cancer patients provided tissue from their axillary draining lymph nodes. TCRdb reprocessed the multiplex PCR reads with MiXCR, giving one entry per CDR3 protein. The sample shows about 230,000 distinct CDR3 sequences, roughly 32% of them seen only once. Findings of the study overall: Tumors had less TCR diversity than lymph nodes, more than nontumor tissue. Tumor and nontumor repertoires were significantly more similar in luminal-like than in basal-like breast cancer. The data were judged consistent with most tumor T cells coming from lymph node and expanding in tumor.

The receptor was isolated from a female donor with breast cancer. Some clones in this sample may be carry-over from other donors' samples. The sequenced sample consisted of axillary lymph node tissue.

The CDR3 DNA reads TGTGCCAGCAGTTACTCGAAGCAAGCGGGAGGGCCTTTCCAAGAGACCCAGTACTTC. It is translated as CASSYSKQAGGPFQETQYF. The chain carries TRBV6-5 and TRBJ2-5; 10 nucleotides line up with TRBD2. The CDR3 spans 19 residues. The J segment lost 1 base and the V segment lost 0 bases, leaving 11 bases of the junction unmatched. Germline V gives CDR1 MNHEY, CDR2 SVGAGI.